This T cell receptor beta chain was observed in a study of response to subunit inactivated influenza vaccine. MiXCR was run by TCRdb on the RT-PCR reads, yielding one entry per CDR3 protein. Of roughly 500,000 distinct CDR3 sequences listed, 25% are singletons. This clonotype was seen a single time. V shed 1 base and J shed 0 bases, with 7 bases lying between them. This CDR3 contains 14 residues. The V gene's germline CDR1 is SGHAT and CDR2 FQNNGV. The chain couples TRBV11-2 to TRBJ2-7; a possible D gene is TRBD1 (5 bases). The source is a man over 45 who received an inactivated influenza vaccine. This specimen was CD4+ T cells sorted from PBMCs, taken roughly 5 days after vaccination. This CDR3 is CASSLGQFSYEQYF. The DNA of the CDR3 is TGTGCCAGCAGCTTAGGACAGTTCTCCTACGAGCAGTACTTC.